A selection of T cell receptor beta chains follows, all from one sample in a study of cytomegalovirus exposure and HLA in healthy donors. Sequencing was performed with immunoSEQ multiplex PCR; in TCRdb, only in-frame clones are kept and a portion is missing. The sample records 180,000 or so clones, about 75% being singletons. The specimen sequenced was PBMCs. The receptor source for this set is a man in his forties in good health and CMV-seropositive. CDR3s include the opening cysteine and the closing phenylalanine or tryptophan. Each record gives: J gene, clone size, CDR3 length, D gene, V gene, CDR3 DNA, CDR3 protein. A D gene is named only where the DNA matches it firmly. A row's size may be missing; if present it is once, few, many or a size class.

J gene: TRBJ2-5; clone size: -; CDR3 length: 16; D gene: TRBD2; V gene: TRBV7-3; CDR3 DNA: TGTGCCAGCAGCTCTGGACTAGCGGGGGACCAAGAGACCCAGTACTTC; CDR3 protein: CASSSGLAGDQETQYF
J gene: TRBJ2-1; clone size: -; CDR3 length: 12; D gene: TRBD1; V gene: TRBV30; CDR3 DNA: TGTGCCGGCGACAGGGTTTACAATGAGCAGTTCTTC; CDR3 protein: CAGDRVYNEQFF
J gene: TRBJ2-3; clone size: -; CDR3 length: 14; D gene: TRBD2; V gene: TRBV5-4; CDR3 DNA: TGTGCCAGCAGCTTTGGACTAGCGGGAGATACGCAGTATTTT; CDR3 protein: CASSFGLAGDTQYF
J gene: TRBJ1-5; clone size: -; CDR3 length: 13; D gene: TRBD1; V gene: TRBV6-1; CDR3 DNA: TGTGCCAGCAGTGAAGACAGGGGGCAGCCCCAGCATTTT; CDR3 protein: CASSEDRGQPQHF
J gene: TRBJ2-1; clone size: -; CDR3 length: 15; D gene: TRBD2; V gene: TRBV7-3; CDR3 DNA: TGTGCCAGCAGTCCGGGACTAGCGGTCTACAATGAGCAGTTCTTC; CDR3 protein: CASSPGLAVYNEQFF
J gene: TRBJ2-3; clone size: few; CDR3 length: 13; D gene: -; V gene: TRBV21-1; CDR3 DNA: TGTGCCAGTCCCATACGGCGGGGGCGGACGCAGTATTTT; CDR3 protein: CASPIRRGRTQYF
J gene: TRBJ1-1; clone size: few; CDR3 length: 14; D gene: -; V gene: TRBV7-9; CDR3 DNA: TGTGCCAGCAGCCCGACCCGGGTGAACACTGAAGCTTTCTTT; CDR3 protein: CASSPTRVNTEAFF
J gene: TRBJ2-1; clone size: few; CDR3 length: 15; D gene: TRBD2; V gene: TRBV11-3; CDR3 DNA: TGTGCCAGCAGCATACTAGCGGGAAGTTACAATGAGCAGTTCTTC; CDR3 protein: CASSILAGSYNEQFF
J gene: TRBJ2-2; clone size: -; CDR3 length: 17; D gene: TRBD2; V gene: TRBV5-4; CDR3 DNA: TGTGCCAGCAGCTCACCTGTGGCGGGAGTAAACACCGGGGAGCTGTTTTTT; CDR3 protein: CASSSPVAGVNTGELFF
J gene: TRBJ1-3; clone size: -; CDR3 length: 13; D gene: -; V gene: TRBV11-2; CDR3 DNA: TGTGCCAGCAGTCGAAGACAGGGAAACACCATATATTTT; CDR3 protein: CASSRRQGNTIYF
J gene: TRBJ1-1; clone size: -; CDR3 length: 16; D gene: -; V gene: TRBV11-1; CDR3 DNA: TGTGCCAGCAGCTTGTCCAGGGGAATTTTGGACACTGAAGCTTTCTTT; CDR3 protein: CASSLSRGILDTEAFF
J gene: TRBJ2-7; clone size: -; CDR3 length: 14; D gene: TRBD2; V gene: TRBV7-9; CDR3 DNA: TGTGCCAGCAGCTCGGCCAGCGGGACTCTCGAGCGGTACTTC; CDR3 protein: CASSSASGTLERYF
J gene: TRBJ2-5; clone size: -; CDR3 length: 16; D gene: -; V gene: TRBV7-3; CDR3 DNA: TGTGCCAGCAGCTTAGTGGGAGGAGGCTTGAAAGAGACCCAGTACTTC; CDR3 protein: CASSLVGGGLKETQYF
J gene: TRBJ1-2; clone size: -; CDR3 length: 14; D gene: TRBD1; V gene: TRBV19; CDR3 DNA: TGTGCCAGTAGTATAGAACACAGGGGATCCGGCTACACCTTC; CDR3 protein: CASSIEHRGSGYTF
J gene: TRBJ2-7; clone size: -; CDR3 length: 15; D gene: TRBD2; V gene: TRBV28; CDR3 DNA: TGTGCCAGCAGGGTAGCGGGAGGGCCCTCCTACGAGCAGTACTTC; CDR3 protein: CASRVAGGPSYEQYF
J gene: TRBJ1-2; clone size: -; CDR3 length: 14; D gene: -; V gene: TRBV27; CDR3 DNA: TGTGCCAGCAAGAGGGCAGGCCATTACTATGGCTACACCTTC; CDR3 protein: CASKRAGHYYGYTF
J gene: TRBJ2-1; clone size: -; CDR3 length: 14; D gene: TRBD2; V gene: TRBV30; CDR3 DNA: TGTGCCTGGAGTTCCCCGGGACTAGCGGTAGAGCAGTTCTTC; CDR3 protein: CAWSSPGLAVEQFF
J gene: TRBJ2-5; clone size: few; CDR3 length: 15; D gene: TRBD1; V gene: TRBV9; CDR3 DNA: TGTGCCAGCAGCGAGGGGACAGGGGGTTATGGGACCCAGTACTTC; CDR3 protein: CASSEGTGGYGTQYF
J gene: TRBJ2-6; clone size: -; CDR3 length: 15; D gene: -; V gene: TRBV5-6; CDR3 DNA: TGTGCCAGCAGTCCCCCCCGCTCTGGGGCCAACGGCCTGACTTTC; CDR3 protein: CASSPPRSGANGLTF
J gene: TRBJ2-6; clone size: -; CDR3 length: 21; D gene: TRBD2; V gene: TRBV7-3; CDR3 DNA: TGTGCCAGCAGCAACGCACTGGGCACTAGCGGGGTTTTCTCTGGGGCCAACGTCCTGACTTTC; CDR3 protein: CASSNALGTSGVFSGANVLTF
J gene: TRBJ2-5; clone size: -; CDR3 length: 13; D gene: -; V gene: TRBV9; CDR3 DNA: TGTGCCAGCAGCTCAGGGACTCGGGAGACCCAGTACTTC; CDR3 protein: CASSSGTRETQYF
J gene: TRBJ2-7; clone size: -; CDR3 length: 17; D gene: TRBD2; V gene: TRBV11-3; CDR3 DNA: TGTGCCAGCAGTGCCTATTGGACTAGCGGGAACTCCTACGAGCAGTACTTC; CDR3 protein: CASSAYWTSGNSYEQYF
J gene: TRBJ2-7; clone size: -; CDR3 length: 13; D gene: -; V gene: TRBV6-5; CDR3 DNA: TGTGCCAGCAGTTACTCGGGGAGCAACGAGCAGTACTTC; CDR3 protein: CASSYSGSNEQYF
J gene: TRBJ2-7; clone size: -; CDR3 length: 17; D gene: TRBD2; V gene: TRBV5-1; CDR3 DNA: TGCGCCAGCAGCTTGGAGCTGGGACTAGCGGAGACCTACGAGCAGTACTTC; CDR3 protein: CASSLELGLAETYEQYF
J gene: TRBJ2-5; clone size: -; CDR3 length: 14; D gene: -; V gene: TRBV7-2; CDR3 DNA: TGTGCCAGCAGCTCCGGCCAGGGGAAGGAGACCCAGTACTTC; CDR3 protein: CASSSGQGKETQYF
J gene: TRBJ1-5; clone size: few; CDR3 length: 16; D gene: -; V gene: TRBV6-7; CDR3 DNA: TGTGCCAGCAGTTACACAGTGGGGCATAGCAATCAGCCCCAGCATTTT; CDR3 protein: CASSYTVGHSNQPQHF
J gene: TRBJ2-5; clone size: once; CDR3 length: 16; D gene: -; V gene: TRBV5-1; CDR3 DNA: TGCGCCAGCAGCTTGGCCGGGGGTTACAACCAAGAGACCCAGTACTTC; CDR3 protein: CASSLAGGYNQETQYF
J gene: TRBJ1-2; clone size: few; CDR3 length: 14; D gene: -; V gene: TRBV19; CDR3 DNA: TGTGCCAGTAGTATAGTTCCAGGGCAGTATGGCTACACCTTC; CDR3 protein: CASSIVPGQYGYTF
J gene: TRBJ1-1; clone size: -; CDR3 length: 17; D gene: TRBD1; V gene: TRBV4-1; CDR3 DNA: TGCGCCAGCAGCCAAGATCTGGTCAGGGACAGGGCGACTGAAGCTTTCTTT; CDR3 protein: CASSQDLVRDRATEAFF
J gene: TRBJ1-2; clone size: few; CDR3 length: 13; D gene: TRBD1; V gene: TRBV10-3; CDR3 DNA: TGTGCCACACAGGGGTTGGCGAACTATGGCTACACCTTC; CDR3 protein: CATQGLANYGYTF
J gene: TRBJ1-1; clone size: -; CDR3 length: 13; D gene: -; V gene: TRBV7-2; CDR3 DNA: TGTGCCAGCGGAATCAGGGCCGACACTGAAGCTTTCTTT; CDR3 protein: CASGIRADTEAFF
J gene: TRBJ2-3; clone size: -; CDR3 length: 18; D gene: TRBD1; V gene: TRBV5-1; CDR3 DNA: TGCGCCAGCAGCAGACTGACAGGGTCCTCTGATAGCACAGATACGCAGTATTTT; CDR3 protein: CASSRLTGSSDSTDTQYF
J gene: TRBJ2-3; clone size: -; CDR3 length: 16; D gene: TRBD2; V gene: TRBV7-7; CDR3 DNA: TGTGCTAGCAGCCCACTGATAGCGGGAGGCACAGATACGCAGTATTTT; CDR3 protein: CASSPLIAGGTDTQYF
J gene: TRBJ1-4; clone size: -; CDR3 length: 11; D gene: -; V gene: TRBV12-5; CDR3 DNA: TGTGCTAGTGCCTCCGGTGAAAAACTGTTTTTT; CDR3 protein: CASASGEKLFF
J gene: TRBJ1-5; clone size: -; CDR3 length: 15; D gene: -; V gene: TRBV6-1; CDR3 DNA: TGTGCCAGCAGGCAGGGGCAGGGAGATAATCAGCCCCAGCATTTT; CDR3 protein: CASRQGQGDNQPQHF
J gene: TRBJ1-1; clone size: few; CDR3 length: 13; D gene: -; V gene: TRBV7-3; CDR3 DNA: TGTGCCAGCAGCTTAAAGGGGGGGGCTGAAGCTTTCTTT; CDR3 protein: CASSLKGGAEAFF
J gene: TRBJ2-7; clone size: -; CDR3 length: 15; D gene: TRBD2; V gene: TRBV11-2; CDR3 DNA: TGTGCCAGCAGCTTAATCCTAGCGGGAGTCTCCGAGCAGTACTTC; CDR3 protein: CASSLILAGVSEQYF
J gene: TRBJ1-5; clone size: -; CDR3 length: 14; D gene: TRBD1; V gene: TRBV28; CDR3 DNA: TGTGCCAGCAGTCCGGACAGGGTTGGTCAGCCCCAGCATTTT; CDR3 protein: CASSPDRVGQPQHF
J gene: TRBJ1-2; clone size: -; CDR3 length: 15; D gene: -; V gene: TRBV5-6; CDR3 DNA: TGTGCCAGCAGCTTGAGAGGGGGGGAACTGTTCGGCTACACCTTC; CDR3 protein: CASSLRGGELFGYTF
J gene: TRBJ1-1; clone size: -; CDR3 length: 13; D gene: TRBD1; V gene: TRBV10-3; CDR3 DNA: TGTGCCATCCGCGGGACAGGGGGCACTGAAGCTTTCTTT; CDR3 protein: CAIRGTGGTEAFF
J gene: TRBJ2-7; clone size: -; CDR3 length: 17; D gene: TRBD2; V gene: TRBV7-2; CDR3 DNA: TGTGCCAGCAGCATCCGGGTTAATAGCGGGAGTCCATACGAGCAGTACTTC; CDR3 protein: CASSIRVNSGSPYEQYF
J gene: TRBJ2-3; clone size: -; CDR3 length: 17; D gene: -; V gene: TRBV29-1; CDR3 DNA: TGCAGCGTTGATAACCTAGCAGTATTTTTTATCACAGATACGCAGTATTTT; CDR3 protein: CSVDNLAVFFITDTQYF
J gene: TRBJ2-5; clone size: -; CDR3 length: 13; D gene: TRBD2; V gene: TRBV5-1; CDR3 DNA: TGCGCCAGCAGCACGGCTAGCGGGGAGACCCAGTACTTC; CDR3 protein: CASSTASGETQYF
J gene: TRBJ2-5; clone size: -; CDR3 length: 12; D gene: -; V gene: TRBV2; CDR3 DNA: TGTGCCAGCAGTGTAGGGGTAGAGACCCAGTACTTC; CDR3 protein: CASSVGVETQYF
J gene: TRBJ2-5; clone size: -; CDR3 length: 16; D gene: -; V gene: TRBV7-2; CDR3 DNA: TGTGCCAGCACCCTCCTTGGGGCGGACAGCCAAGAGACCCAGTACTTC; CDR3 protein: CASTLLGADSQETQYF
J gene: TRBJ1-1; clone size: -; CDR3 length: 16; D gene: -; V gene: TRBV19; CDR3 DNA: TGTGCCAGTAGTATAGATCCAAGAGTCATGAACACTGAAGCTTTCTTT; CDR3 protein: CASSIDPRVMNTEAFF
J gene: TRBJ2-5; clone size: -; CDR3 length: 13; D gene: -; V gene: TRBV7-9; CDR3 DNA: TGTGCCAGCAGCCCCAGGGAATGGGGGACCCAGTACTTC; CDR3 protein: CASSPREWGTQYF
J gene: TRBJ1-4; clone size: -; CDR3 length: 15; D gene: TRBD1; V gene: TRBV6-5; CDR3 DNA: TGTGCCAGCAGTTACTCCGGGACAGCCGATGAAAAACTGTTTTTT; CDR3 protein: CASSYSGTADEKLFF
J gene: TRBJ2-3; clone size: -; CDR3 length: 15; D gene: TRBD2; V gene: TRBV27; CDR3 DNA: TGTGCCAGCAGTCCTCTAGCGGGCCCAACAGATACGCAGTATTTT; CDR3 protein: CASSPLAGPTDTQYF
J gene: TRBJ2-2; clone size: -; CDR3 length: 15; D gene: TRBD2; V gene: TRBV5-1; CDR3 DNA: TGCGCCAGCAGCGAGGGACTAGCGGGGACCGGGGAGCTGTTTTTT; CDR3 protein: CASSEGLAGTGELFF
J gene: TRBJ2-1; clone size: -; CDR3 length: 14; D gene: TRBD2; V gene: TRBV10-3; CDR3 DNA: TGTGCCATCAGTTTGGAGCGGGAGGGTGATGAGCAGTTCTTC; CDR3 protein: CAISLEREGDEQFF
J gene: TRBJ2-2; clone size: few; CDR3 length: 15; D gene: TRBD1; V gene: TRBV4-1; CDR3 DNA: TGCGCCAGCAGCCGCCCGACAGGGGCCACCGGGGAGCTGTTTTTT; CDR3 protein: CASSRPTGATGELFF
J gene: TRBJ1-1; clone size: -; CDR3 length: 17; D gene: -; V gene: TRBV11-1; CDR3 DNA: TGTGCCAGCAGCCCAGTGGCAGGGCCGAAGGGGGACACTGAAGCTTTCTTT; CDR3 protein: CASSPVAGPKGDTEAFF
J gene: TRBJ2-1; clone size: -; CDR3 length: 16; D gene: -; V gene: TRBV4-1; CDR3 DNA: TGCGCCAGCAGCCAAGCCCGTGGTCAGGTAGACAATGAGCAGTTCTTC; CDR3 protein: CASSQARGQVDNEQFF
J gene: TRBJ2-7; clone size: -; CDR3 length: 12; D gene: -; V gene: TRBV6-5; CDR3 DNA: TGTGCCAGCAAGACCACAGGCTACGAGCAGTACTTC; CDR3 protein: CASKTTGYEQYF
J gene: TRBJ2-4; clone size: -; CDR3 length: 12; D gene: -; V gene: TRBV7-2; CDR3 DNA: TGTGCCAGCAGCGTACAGGGAGACATTCAGTACTTC; CDR3 protein: CASSVQGDIQYF
J gene: TRBJ1-1; clone size: -; CDR3 length: 13; D gene: -; V gene: TRBV9; CDR3 DNA: TGTGCCAGCAGCGTAGGATCGGACACTGAAGCTTTCTTT; CDR3 protein: CASSVGSDTEAFF
J gene: TRBJ1-3; clone size: -; CDR3 length: 13; D gene: -; V gene: TRBV28; CDR3 DNA: TGTGCCAGCAGTTCCCAGAACGGAAACACCATATATTTT; CDR3 protein: CASSSQNGNTIYF